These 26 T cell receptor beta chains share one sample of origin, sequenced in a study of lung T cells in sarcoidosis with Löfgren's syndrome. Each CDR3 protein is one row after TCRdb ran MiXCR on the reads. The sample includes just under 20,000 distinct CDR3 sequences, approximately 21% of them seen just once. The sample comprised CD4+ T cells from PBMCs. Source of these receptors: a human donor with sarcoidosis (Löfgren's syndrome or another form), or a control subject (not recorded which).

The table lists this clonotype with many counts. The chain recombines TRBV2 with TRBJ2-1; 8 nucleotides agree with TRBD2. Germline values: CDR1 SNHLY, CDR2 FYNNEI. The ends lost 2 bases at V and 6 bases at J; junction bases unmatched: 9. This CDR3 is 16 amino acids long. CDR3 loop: CASSEFRAGGSNEQFF. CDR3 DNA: TGTGCCAGCAGTGAATTCCGCGCGGGAGGCTCCAATGAGCAGTTCTTC. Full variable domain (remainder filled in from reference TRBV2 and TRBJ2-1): EPEVTQTPSHQVTQMGQEVILRCVPISNHLYFYWYRQILGQKVEFLVSFYNNEISEKSEIFDDQFSVERPDGSNFTLKIRSTKLEDSAMYFCASSEFRAGGSNEQFFGPGTRLTVL.

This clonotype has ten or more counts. This chain's CDR3 is CASSQDWTSGTYEQYF. Here the CDR3 DNA reads TGTGCCAGCAGCCAAGATTGGACTAGCGGGACTTACGAGCAGTACTTC. J is TRBJ2-7 and V is TRBV4-2; TRBD2 agrees at 12 bases. Trimming cost V 0 bases and J 4 bases; bases outside gene matches: 4. The CDR3 covers 16 residues. Germline values: CDR1 LGHNA, CDR2 YNFKEQ.

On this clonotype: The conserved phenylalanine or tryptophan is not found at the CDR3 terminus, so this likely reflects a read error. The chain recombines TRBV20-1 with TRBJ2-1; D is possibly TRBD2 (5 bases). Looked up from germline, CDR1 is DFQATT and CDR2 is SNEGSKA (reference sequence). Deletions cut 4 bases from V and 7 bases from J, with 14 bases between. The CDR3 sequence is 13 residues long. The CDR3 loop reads CSATRASQNEQFL. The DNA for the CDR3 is TGCAGTGCTACCCGGGCTAGCCAGAATGAGCAGTTCCTC.

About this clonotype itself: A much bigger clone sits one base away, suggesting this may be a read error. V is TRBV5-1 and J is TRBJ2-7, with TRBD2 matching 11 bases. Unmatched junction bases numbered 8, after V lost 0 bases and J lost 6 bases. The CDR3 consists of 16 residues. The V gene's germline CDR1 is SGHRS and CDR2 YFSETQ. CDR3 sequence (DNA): TGCGCCAGCAGCTTGGATCCTAGCGGGAGGATACGCGAGCAGTACTTC. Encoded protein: CASSLDPSGRIREQYF.

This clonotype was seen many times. The CDR3 DNA follows: TGTGCCCTTTACCCAGATACGCAGTATTTT. This codes for CALYPDTQYF. The rearrangement links TRBV27 to TRBJ2-3; D is undetermined. V was shortened by 11 bases and J by 4 bases, with 7 bases between the two germline ends. Per germline, CDR1 MNHEY and CDR2 SMNVEV (reference sequence). This CDR3 comprises 10 residues.

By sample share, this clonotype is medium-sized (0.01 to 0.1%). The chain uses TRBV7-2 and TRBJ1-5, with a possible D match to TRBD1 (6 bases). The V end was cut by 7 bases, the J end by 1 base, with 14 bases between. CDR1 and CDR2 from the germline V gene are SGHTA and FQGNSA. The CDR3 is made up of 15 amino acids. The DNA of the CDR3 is TGTGCCAGCAACACAGGGAGAGGCAGCAATCAGCCCCAGCATTTT. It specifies CASNTGRGSNQPQHF.

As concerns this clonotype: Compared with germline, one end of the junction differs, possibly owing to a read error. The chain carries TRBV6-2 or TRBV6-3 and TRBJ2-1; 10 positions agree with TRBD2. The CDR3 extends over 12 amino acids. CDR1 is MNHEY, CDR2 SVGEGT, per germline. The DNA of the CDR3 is TGTGCCAGCAGTTGGGGACTAGCGAAGCAGCTCTTC. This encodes CASSWGLAKQLF.

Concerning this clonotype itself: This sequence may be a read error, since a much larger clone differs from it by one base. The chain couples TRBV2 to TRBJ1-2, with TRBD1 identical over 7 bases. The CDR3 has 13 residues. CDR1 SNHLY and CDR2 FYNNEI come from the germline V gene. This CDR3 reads CASSVARGYGYAF. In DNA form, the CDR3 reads TGTGCCAGCAGTGTGGCCAGGGGGTATGGCTACGCCTTC. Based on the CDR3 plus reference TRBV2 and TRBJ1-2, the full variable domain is EPEVTQTPSHQVTQMGQEVILRCVPISNHLYFYWYRQILGQKVEFLVSFYNNEISEKSEIFDDQFSVERPDGSNFTLKIRSTKLEDSAMYFCASSVARGYGYAFGSGTRLTVV.

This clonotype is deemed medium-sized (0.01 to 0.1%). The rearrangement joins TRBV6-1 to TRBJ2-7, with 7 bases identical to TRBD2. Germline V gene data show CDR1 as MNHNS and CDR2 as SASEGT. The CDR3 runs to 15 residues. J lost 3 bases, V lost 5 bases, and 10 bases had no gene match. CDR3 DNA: TGTGCCAGCAGTAAGGGACTACCCCCCCTCTACGAGCAGTACTTC. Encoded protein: CASSKGLPPLYEQYF.

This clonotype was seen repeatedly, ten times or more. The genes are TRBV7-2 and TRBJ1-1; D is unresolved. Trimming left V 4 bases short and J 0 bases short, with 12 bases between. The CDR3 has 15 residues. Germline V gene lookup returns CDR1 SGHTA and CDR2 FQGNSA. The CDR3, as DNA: TGTGCCAGCAGCTGGCAATCGGGATTGAACACTGAAGCTTTCTTT. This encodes CASSWQSGLNTEAFF.

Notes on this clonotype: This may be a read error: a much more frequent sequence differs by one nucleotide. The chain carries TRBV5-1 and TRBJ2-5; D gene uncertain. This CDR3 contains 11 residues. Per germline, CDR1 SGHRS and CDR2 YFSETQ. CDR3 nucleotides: TGCGCCGGCAGCTTGGCAGAGACCCAGTACTTC. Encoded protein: CAGSLAETQYF.

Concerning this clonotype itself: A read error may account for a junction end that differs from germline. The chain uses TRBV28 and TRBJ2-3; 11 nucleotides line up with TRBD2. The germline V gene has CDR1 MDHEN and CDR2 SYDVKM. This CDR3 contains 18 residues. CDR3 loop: CASQYLRRASGGTDTRYF. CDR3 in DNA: TGTGCCAGCCAGTACTTGAGACGGGCTAGCGGGGGGACGGATACGCGGTATTTT.

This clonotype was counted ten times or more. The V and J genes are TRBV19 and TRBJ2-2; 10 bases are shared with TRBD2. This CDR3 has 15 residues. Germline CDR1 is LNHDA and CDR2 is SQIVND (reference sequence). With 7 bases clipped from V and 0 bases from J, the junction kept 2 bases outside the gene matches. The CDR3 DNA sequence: TGTGCCAGTATGCTAGCGGGAGCGAACACCGGGGAGCTGTTTTTT. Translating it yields CASMLAGANTGELFF.

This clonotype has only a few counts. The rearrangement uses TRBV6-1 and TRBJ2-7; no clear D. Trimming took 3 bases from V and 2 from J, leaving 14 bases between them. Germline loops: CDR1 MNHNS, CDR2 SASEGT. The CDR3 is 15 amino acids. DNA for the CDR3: TGTGCCAGCAGTGAGGTCTCGGGCTCCACCTACGAGCAGTACTTC. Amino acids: CASSEVSGSTYEQYF.

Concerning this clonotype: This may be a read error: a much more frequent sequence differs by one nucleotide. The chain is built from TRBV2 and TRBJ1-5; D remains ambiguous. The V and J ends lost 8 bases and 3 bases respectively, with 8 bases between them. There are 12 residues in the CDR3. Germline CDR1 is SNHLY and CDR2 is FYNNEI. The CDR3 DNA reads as TGTGCCAGCGGCCAAATCAATCAGCCCCAGCATTTT. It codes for CASGQINQPQHF.

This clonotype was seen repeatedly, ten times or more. The DNA of the CDR3 is TGTGCCAGCAGTGATCCGCTGGACAGGGTAATTGGCTCCTATAATTCACCCCTCCACTTT. Its translation is CASSDPLDRVIGSYNSPLHF. The V and J genes are TRBV28 and TRBJ1-6; 8 bases are a match to TRBD1. J lost 0 bases, V lost 5 bases, and 15 bases had no gene match. This CDR3 spans 20 amino acids. CDR1 is MDHEN, CDR2 SYDVKM, per germline.

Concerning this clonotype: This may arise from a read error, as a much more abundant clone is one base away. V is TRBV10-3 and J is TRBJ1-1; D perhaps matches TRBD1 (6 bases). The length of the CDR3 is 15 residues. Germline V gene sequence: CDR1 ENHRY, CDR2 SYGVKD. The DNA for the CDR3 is TGTGCCATCAGCCAAGGGGGGGGTAGGAACATTGAAGCTTTCTTT. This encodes CAISQGGGRNIEAFF.

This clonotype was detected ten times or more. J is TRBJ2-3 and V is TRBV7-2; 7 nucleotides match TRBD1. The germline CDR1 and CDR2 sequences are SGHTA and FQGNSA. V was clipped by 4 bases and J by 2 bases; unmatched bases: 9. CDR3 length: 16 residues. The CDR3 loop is CASSYTGAPSTDTQYF. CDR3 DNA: TGTGCCAGCAGCTACACAGGGGCCCCCTCCACAGATACGCAGTATTTT.

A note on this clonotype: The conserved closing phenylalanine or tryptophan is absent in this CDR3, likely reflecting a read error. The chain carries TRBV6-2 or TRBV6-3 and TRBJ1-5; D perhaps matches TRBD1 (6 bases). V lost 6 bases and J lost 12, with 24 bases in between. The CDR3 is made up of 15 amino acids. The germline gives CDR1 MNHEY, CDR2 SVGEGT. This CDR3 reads CASSQDRYLIKLQHL. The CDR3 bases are TGTGCCAGCAGCCAAGACAGGTACCTAATCAAGCTCCAGCATCTT.

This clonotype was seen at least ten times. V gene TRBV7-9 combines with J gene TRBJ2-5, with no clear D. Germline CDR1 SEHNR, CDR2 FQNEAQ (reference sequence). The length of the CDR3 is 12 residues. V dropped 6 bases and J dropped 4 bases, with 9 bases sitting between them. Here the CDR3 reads CASSQMGETQYF. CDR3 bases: TGTGCCAGCAGTCAAATGGGAGAGACCCAGTACTTC.

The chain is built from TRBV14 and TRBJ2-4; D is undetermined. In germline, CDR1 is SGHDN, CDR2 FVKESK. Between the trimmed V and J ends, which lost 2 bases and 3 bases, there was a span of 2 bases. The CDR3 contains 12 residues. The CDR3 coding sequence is TGTGCCAGCAGCCAAAACAAAAACATTCAGTACTTC. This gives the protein CASSQNKNIQYF.

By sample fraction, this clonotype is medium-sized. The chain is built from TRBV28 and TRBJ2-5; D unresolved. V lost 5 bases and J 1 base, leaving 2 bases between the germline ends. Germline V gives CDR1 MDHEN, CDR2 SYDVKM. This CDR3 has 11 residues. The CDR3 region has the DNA TGTGCCAGCAGTCTCCAAGAGACCCAGTACTTC. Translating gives CASSLQETQYF.

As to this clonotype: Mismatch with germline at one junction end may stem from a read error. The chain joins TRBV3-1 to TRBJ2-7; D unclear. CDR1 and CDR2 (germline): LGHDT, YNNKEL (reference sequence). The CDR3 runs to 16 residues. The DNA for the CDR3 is TGTGCCGGCAGCCTACCTTTGCGGCAGGAGTCCCACGAGCAGTACTTC. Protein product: CAGSLPLRQESHEQYF.

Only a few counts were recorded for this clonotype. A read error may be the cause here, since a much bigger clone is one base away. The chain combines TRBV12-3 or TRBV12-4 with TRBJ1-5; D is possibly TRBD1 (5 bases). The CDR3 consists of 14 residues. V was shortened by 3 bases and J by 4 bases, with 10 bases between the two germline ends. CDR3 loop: CASSFDGGNQPQHF. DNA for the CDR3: TGTGCCAGCAGTTTTGATGGGGGGAATCAGCCCCAGCATTTT.

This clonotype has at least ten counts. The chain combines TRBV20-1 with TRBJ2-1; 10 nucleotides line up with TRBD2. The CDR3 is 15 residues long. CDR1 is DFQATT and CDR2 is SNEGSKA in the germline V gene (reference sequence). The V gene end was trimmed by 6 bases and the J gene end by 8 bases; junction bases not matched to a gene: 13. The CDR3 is CSAGETSGQIDEQFF. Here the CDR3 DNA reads TGCAGTGCCGGGGAGACTAGCGGGCAGATCGATGAGCAGTTCTTC.

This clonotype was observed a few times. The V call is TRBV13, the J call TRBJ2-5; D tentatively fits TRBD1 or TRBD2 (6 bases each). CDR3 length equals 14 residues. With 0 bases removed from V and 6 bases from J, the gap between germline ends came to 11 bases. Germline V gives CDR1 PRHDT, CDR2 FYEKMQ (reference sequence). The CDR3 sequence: CASSLGQGRKTQYF. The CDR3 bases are TGTGCCAGCAGCTTAGGTCAGGGGAGGAAGACCCAGTACTTC.